These 25 T cell receptor beta chains share one sample of origin, sequenced in a study of CD8+ T cells in alopecia areata. Extracted RNA was reverse transcribed, and the resulting cDNA served as sequencing template. Repertoires were generated with immunoSEQ multiplex PCR, while TCRdb's copy carries only in-frame clones and drops some. The table has 150,000 to 200,000 clones, approximately 70% seen once; the top ten hold approximately 10%. The material was CD8+ T cells sorted from blood, obtained at week 0. The receptor source for this set is a human donor with alopecia areata.

This clone was detected a few times. The chain couples TRBV30 to TRBJ2-2, with D unresolved. Per germline, CDR1 GTSNPN and CDR2 SVGIG (reference sequence). Trimming took off 1 base at V and 4 bases at J, with 7 bases between the two ends. The CDR3 is 13 amino acids. For the CDR3, the DNA is TGTGCCTGGAGTGGACCATCCACCGGGGAGCTGTTTTTT. It specifies CAWSGPSTGELFF.

V gene TRBV9 combines with J gene TRBJ2-7, with a tentative D call TRBD1 (6 bases). V lost 4 bases to trimming and J lost 4 bases, with 15 bases between them. CDR1 is SGDLS and CDR2 is YYNGEE in the germline V gene. CDR3 size: 14 residues. CDR3 protein: CASSPGQRQYEQYF. DNA of the CDR3: TGTGCCAGCAGCCCGGGACAACGTCAATACGAGCAGTACTTC.

The gene calls are TRBV4-2 and TRBJ1-6; D unclear. This CDR3 spans 14 amino acids. Germline V CDR1 and CDR2: LGHNA, YNFKEQ. Between the trimmed V and J ends, which lost 0 bases and 6 bases, there was a span of 6 bases. This chain's CDR3 is CASSQEQLNSPLHF. In DNA, the CDR3 is TGTGCCAGCAGCCAAGAACAGCTTAATTCACCCCTCCACTTT.

This clone occurred a few times. The chain links TRBV7-9 to TRBJ1-1, with 7 bases lining up with TRBD1. The trim removed 2 bases at V and 8 bases at J, leaving 11 bases unmatched. This CDR3 is 15 amino acids long. CDR1 SEHNR and CDR2 FQNEAQ come from the germline V gene (reference sequence). The DNA of the CDR3 is TGTGCCAGCAGCTTATCAAGGACAGGAGTGGCAGAAGCTTTCTTT. This sequence encodes CASSLSRTGVAEAFF.

The V and J genes are TRBV2 and TRBJ2-1; perhaps TRBD2 as D (5 bases). CDR1 and CDR2 from the germline V gene are SNHLY and FYNNEI. This CDR3 has 12 residues. Trimming took 7 bases from V and 10 from J, leaving 14 bases between them. CDR3 in amino acids: CASKGRPGEQFF. Written as DNA, the CDR3 is TGTGCCAGCAAGGGCCGGCCGGGGGAGCAGTTCTTC. The variable domain in full, completed from reference TRBV2 and TRBJ2-1, reads EPEVTQTPSHQVTQMGQEVILRCVPISNHLYFYWYRQILGQKVEFLVSFYNNEISEKSEIFDDQFSVERPDGSNFTLKIRSTKLEDSAMYFCASKGRPGEQFFGPGTRLTVL.

The chain recombines TRBV4-1 with TRBJ2-5, with D perhaps matching TRBD1 or TRBD2 (6 bases each). This CDR3 contains 18 residues. Deletions cut 3 bases from V and 0 bases from J, with 20 bases between. Germline assignment: CDR1 MGHRA and CDR2 YSYEKL. The CDR3 is CASSHPQSAGTHQETQYF. As DNA, the CDR3 is TGCGCCAGCAGCCATCCCCAATCCGCGGGGACACACCAAGAGACCCAGTACTTC.

V and J are TRBV27 and TRBJ2-7; 10 nucleotides align to TRBD1. Trimming at V came to 5 bases and at J to 7 bases, leaving 8 bases not matched to a gene. This CDR3 has 14 residues. The V gene's germline CDR1 is MNHEY and CDR2 SMNVEV (reference sequence). Here the CDR3 DNA reads TGTGCCAGCAGTCACCGGGACAGGGGTAGGGAGCAGTACTTC. Translated: CASSHRDRGREQYF.

Here the CDR3 reads CASSQDFTEYYTEAFF. DNA for the CDR3: TGCGCCAGCAGCCAAGATTTTACAGAGTACTACACTGAAGCTTTCTTT. The rearrangement links TRBV4-1 to TRBJ1-1; D is ambiguous. Between the trimmed V and J ends, which lost 0 bases and 3 bases, there was a span of 14 bases. Germline CDR1 reads MGHRA; CDR2 reads YSYEKL. The CDR3 extends over 16 amino acids.

This clone was seen a single time. One end of the junction is discordant with germline, which a read error may explain. V usage is TRBV2 and J usage is TRBJ2-5; maybe TRBD2 (6 bases). Germline V gene lookup returns CDR1 SNHLY and CDR2 FYNNEI. This CDR3 contains 12 residues. The CDR3 protein is CASSAARGESDF. Written as DNA, the CDR3 is TGTGCCAGCAGTGCCGCGCGCGGGGAGTCGGACTTC. Based on the CDR3 plus reference TRBV2 and TRBJ2-5, the full variable domain is EPEVTQTPSHQVTQMGQEVILRCVPISNHLYFYWYRQILGQKVEFLVSFYNNEISEKSEIFDDQFSVERPDGSNFTLKIRSTKLEDSAMYFCASSAARGESDFGPGTRLLVL.

The genes are TRBV7-2 and TRBJ2-7; 8 nucleotides match TRBD1. The CDR3 is made up of 11 amino acids. Trimming removed 8 bases from V and 8 bases from J; junction bases left unmatched: 5. The V gene's germline CDR1 is SGHTA and CDR2 FQGNSA. CDR3 sequence: CASYRTGQQYF. CDR3 in DNA: TGTGCCAGCTATAGGACAGGGCAGCAGTACTTC.

This clone was recorded a few times. The gene calls are TRBV21-1 and TRBJ2-7. TRBV21-1 is a pseudogene locus. The CDR3 contains 10 residues. Here the CDR3 DNA reads TGTGCCCGCGGCCGGGGGCTGGCCCCCTTC. It is translated as CARGRGLAPF.

The chain uses TRBV20-1 and TRBJ1-2, with D hard to call. Trimming left V 2 bases short and J 8 bases short, with 6 bases between. Germline CDR1 DFQATT, CDR2 SNEGSKA (reference sequence). CDR3 size: 10 residues. The CDR3 reads CSARFQGYTF. CDR3 bases: TGCAGTGCTAGATTTCAAGGCTACACCTTC.

This clone was observed a few times. The rearrangement uses TRBV5-1 and TRBJ1-1; D gene ambiguous. Trimming pared 1 base from V and 12 bases from J, leaving 10 bases between. Germline V gene lookup returns CDR1 SGHRS and CDR2 YFSETQ. The CDR3 extends over 11 amino acids. The DNA for the CDR3 is TGCGCCAGCAGCTTGAATACGGTAACTTTCTTT. This sequence encodes CASSLNTVTFF.

The chain uses TRBV30 and TRBJ1-3, with 8 bases fitting TRBD1. Per germline, CDR1 GTSNPN and CDR2 SVGIG (reference sequence). The CDR3 loop spans 13 amino acids. Germline trimming cut 2 bases from V and 6 bases from J; bases unmatched to any gene: 3. CDR3 sequence (DNA): TGTGCCTGGAGTTTGGACAGGGTAAACACCATATATTTT. Its translation: CAWSLDRVNTIYF.

The chain uses TRBV4-2 and TRBJ2-1; the D is unclear. In germline, CDR1 is LGHNA, CDR2 YNFKEQ. The CDR3 contains 15 residues. The V end was cut by 0 bases, the J end by 6 bases, with 12 bases between. CDR3 in DNA: TGTGCCAGCAGCCAAGATCTTGTAGGCGGCAATGAGCAGTTCTTC. Protein product: CASSQDLVGGNEQFF.

This clone has a handful of counts. The rearrangement links TRBV14 to TRBJ1-2; tentatively, D is TRBD1 (6 bases). V was pared by 5 bases and J by 8 bases, with 12 bases between. CDR1 SGHDN and CDR2 FVKESK come from the germline V gene. The CDR3 extends over 12 amino acids. The CDR3 region has the DNA TGTGCCAGCAGCTCGACAGGTTTCGGCTACACCTTC. Its translation: CASSSTGFGYTF.

This clone was counted a few times. V usage is TRBV9 and J usage is TRBJ2-3, with a tentative D call TRBD2 (5 bases). The V gene lost 1 base and the J gene lost 0 bases, with 12 bases spanning the gap. This CDR3 has 16 residues. Per the germline V gene, CDR1 is SGDLS and CDR2 is YYNGEE. The DNA for the CDR3 is TGTGCCAGCAGCGTACGCCTAGCTACTAGCACAGATACGCAGTATTTT. Translating it yields CASSVRLATSTDTQYF.

The rearrangement links TRBV7-8 to TRBJ2-5; 7 bases are a match to TRBD2. After removal of 5 bases from V and 4 bases from J, the junction contained 7 bases not matched to a gene. This CDR3 is 14 amino acids long. The germline V gene encodes CDR1 SGHVS and CDR2 FQNEAQ. The CDR3 is CASSVRLAGETQYF. In DNA, the CDR3 is TGTGCCAGCAGCGTTAGACTAGCTGGAGAGACCCAGTACTTC.

The J gene is TRBJ1-1, the V gene TRBV6-5, with 11 bases matching TRBD1. V lost 7 bases and J lost 5; bases outside the gene matches: 3. The germline gives CDR1 MNHEY, CDR2 SVGAGI. This CDR3 contains 13 residues. In DNA form, the CDR3 reads TGTGCCAGCACCTGGGACAGGGGGACTGAAGCTTTCTTT. It specifies CASTWDRGTEAFF.

The genes are TRBV10-2 and TRBJ1-1; D is undetermined. This CDR3 is 14 amino acids long. Germline CDR1 reads WSHSY; CDR2 reads SAAADI. With 6 bases removed from V and 1 base from J, the gap between germline ends came to 12 bases. As DNA, the CDR3 is TGCGCCAGCAGACCCAATGACAAGAACACTGAAGCTTTCTTT. Protein sequence: CASRPNDKNTEAFF.

The rearrangement joins TRBV27 to TRBJ2-3; D might be TRBD2 (6 bases). CDR3 length: 15 residues. V lost 5 bases and J 2 bases, leaving 14 bases between the germline ends. Per germline, CDR1 MNHEY and CDR2 SMNVEV (reference sequence). The CDR3 nucleotides are TGTGCCAGCAGTCTTGTACAGGACTACACAGATACGCAGTATTTT. This gives the protein CASSLVQDYTDTQYF.

This rearrangement joins TRBV4-1 to TRBJ2-7; D may be TRBD1 (5 bases). CDR1 is MGHRA, CDR2 YSYEKL, per germline. The length of the CDR3 is 12 residues. Trimming pared 3 bases from V and 5 bases from J, leaving 8 bases between. The CDR3 spells CASSQSGNEQYF. The CDR3 DNA is TGCGCCAGCAGCCAGTCAGGGAACGAGCAGTACTTC.

The chain combines TRBV12-5 with TRBJ2-7, with a weak D call TRBD1 (6 bases). The CDR3 has 12 residues. Germline lookup yields CDR1 LGHNT and CDR2 FRNRAP. V dropped 6 bases and J dropped 6 bases, with 12 bases sitting between them. CDR3 in DNA: TGTGCTAGTGGCCTGGGACACTTCGAGCAGTACTTC. Its translation is CASGLGHFEQYF.

V is TRBV4-1 and J is TRBJ1-1; TRBD1 is a possible D gene (5 bases). V shed 1 base and J shed 3 bases, with 9 bases lying between them. CDR3 length: 14 amino acids. CDR1 MGHRA and CDR2 YSYEKL come from the germline V gene. In DNA, the CDR3 is TGCGCCAGCAGCCAAGTGGGGCAGGACACTGAAGCTTTCTTT. Amino acid sequence: CASSQVGQDTEAFF.

The V and J genes are TRBV5-1 and TRBJ2-7, with D possibly being TRBD2 (5 bases). The CDR3 contains 14 residues. V was clipped by 0 bases and J by 5 bases, with 12 bases between them. The germline CDR1 and CDR2 sequences are SGHRS and YFSETQ. Here the CDR3 DNA reads TGCGCCAGCAGCTTGGCCTTCGGGGTCCACGAGCAGTACTTC. Translation: CASSLAFGVHEQYF.